Here is one T cell receptor (beta chain) with its context. The specificity of this receptor is unknown. No quality values exist for individual bases; no much larger clone is one base distant. The cohort was made up of 500 to 800 healthy bone marrow donors. All cohort members were sampled while nominally healthy, although unrecorded immune exposures were likely present. The donor tested CMV seropositive, placing the donor among the 250 to 350 seropositive members of the cohort. A peripheral blood sample was collected from each donor, and TCR beta sequencing was performed on peripheral blood mononuclear cells. Genomic DNA extraction from the blood cell samples was performed with the Qiagen DNeasy Blood Extraction Kit. The data stem from a study of cytomegalovirus exposure and HLA in healthy donors (dated by TCRdb to the late 2010s). About the investigation overall: According to an earlier analysis of 450 to 650 of the donors, 150 million to 200 million T cells yielded roughly 110 million unique TCR beta sequences and roughly 280 Gb of sequence data. An early release covering over 500 HLA-typed donors comprised 250 to 350 gigabases of sequencing data and some 79 million unique TCR sequences. Of the roughly 400 genotyped donors, about 84% fell in the genetic ancestry cluster associated with self-reported Caucasian donors. The aim of the study was to test whether cataloging public T cell receptors could identify signatures of past pathogen exposure. The study profiled the T cell repertoires of about 720 subjects by immunosequencing and related them to cytomegalovirus serostatus. Besides the first cohort of hundreds of subjects, a separate validation cohort made up of over 100 different subjects was used. To predict cytomegalovirus infection status, the study combined high-throughput TCR immunosequencing, statistical association of individual TCRs with disease status, and machine learning. To study patterns of TCR occurrence, a later analysis re-analyzed previously published TCR beta repertoires from more than 550 donors and added high-resolution HLA genotyping. Rather than drawing on any new phenotypic data, the later analysis identified candidate immune exposures from TCR beta sequences and the way those sequences occurred across donors. In an earlier analysis of 587 of the donors, high-throughput TCR beta sequencing was used to judge whether each TCR beta V gene segment behaved as functional or pseudogenic. Donor age, sex, ethnicity and CMV serostatus were collected together with the repertoire data. A later genetic analysis used genome-wide SNP genotypes for about 65% of the 666 donors, treating that subset as a discovery cohort. All discovery cohort repertoires had been generated using a single sequencing platform. HLA typing included class I and class II loci at four-digit resolution. Typing coverage differed by locus: A, B, C, DRB1 and DQB1 were typed in roughly 620-640 donors, DQA1 in 522, DPA1 in nearly 610, and DPB1 in 472. A handful of DR-DQ haplotypes were treated as single units for association and clustering because of strong linkage in the cohort. On average, 235,054 unique TCR beta nucleotide sequences were sequenced per donor among roughly 430 genotyped donors of the cohort, with about 17% of those sequences being non-productive.

Unmatched junction bases come to 7, with V trimmed by 4 bases and J by 8 bases. The CDR3 goes from the cysteine to the phenylalanine over 12 residues. Here the CDR3 DNA is all that survives: 36 bases in frame from base 1. CDR1 is given as SQVTM and CDR2 as ANQGSEA, both from the germline V gene. Preparation of the library involved the immunoSEQ multiplex PCR assay. For the multiplex PCR, a mixture combining 60 forward primers for TCR Vbeta segments and 13 reverse primers for TCR Jbeta segments was used. A multiplex PCR assay on genomic DNA amplified the CDR3 region of rearranged TCR beta genes. The amplified TCR beta libraries were sequenced on the Illumina HiSeq System as 87-base-pair reads. Per the authors' processing: A later analysis counted about 80 million unique TCR beta chains across the 690 or so repertoires, and 9.5 million to 11 million of these chains were shared by at least two donors. A nearest-neighbor algorithm error-corrected the raw reads and collapsed the reads into unique sequences, merging closely related sequences to remove PCR and sequencing errors. V, D and J gene segments were assigned by aligning CDR3 sequences to IMGT reference sequences. Each retained sequence needed at least a six-nucleotide match to both a V gene segment and a J gene segment. A rearrangement was called productive if the CDR3 had no stop codons and remained in frame with V and J, and every other rearrangement was called non-productive. Following IMGT convention, CDR3 was defined as the stretch from the second conserved V-encoded cysteine up to the conserved J-encoded phenylalanine. The earlier analysis of 587 of the donors excluded sequences that lacked an unambiguous match to a single V gene segment. In an earlier analysis of some 590 of the donors, a V segment was called functional when productive rearrangements were above 56.7%, and segregating when the standard deviation between donors exceeded 5%. A statistical classification framework was built for diagnosing cytomegalovirus status from the catalog of TCR beta chain sequences. In a later analysis, V and J genes were assigned by comparing TCR nucleotide sequences against IMGT/GENE-DB human TR gene sequences. The TCRdist pipeline was used in a later analysis to assign CDR3 sequences and most-parsimonious VDJ recombination scenarios. In a later analysis, each TCR beta chain was defined by its CDR3 amino acid sequence together with its V-gene family, and reads without a unique V-gene family were excluded. To address suspected cross-contamination and a sequencing artifact, a later analysis removed approximately 600 highly shared, low-generation-probability nucleotide sequences. In a later analysis, a clonal expansion index was calculated for each public chain from normalized within-repertoire ranks of inferred template counts. Generation probabilities in a later analysis came from a VDJ recombination model fitted to out-of-frame rearrangements, and those results were checked against IGoR. In a later analysis, TCR-TCR, TCR-HLA and TCR-CMV co-occurrence was scored with hypergeometric tests, and a repertoire-size bias correction was applied to TCR pairs. In a later analysis, false discovery rates were estimated by permuting HLA or CMV assignments 20 times. In a later analysis, co-occurring TCRs were grouped using DBSCAN, with TCRdist sequence similarity added in when clustering inside HLA-allele-positive subsets. Co-occurrence clustering excluded repertoires with fewer than 30,000 or more than 120,000 public chains, plus five with anomalous nucleotide sharing. Sourced from immuneACCESS, this table was stored by TCRdb with only in-frame sequences that have V and J called. A share of the clones is absent; for the studies checked, an unresolved V gene accounts for under half, and the remainder has no known explanation. V and J calls and clone size are those listed in that table; D and trimming were worked out from the DNA. This sample is represented by more than 150,000 clones; about 79% of them were singletons. The ten biggest clones cover over 12% of the sample.

What the authors observed across the whole study: The classifier was reported to diagnose cytomegalovirus status with high specificity and sensitivity in both the original and validation cohorts. A further reported finding was that TCR beta sequences accurately predicted the HLA-A and HLA-B alleles for most subjects in the first cohort. A cluster of highly shared sequence variants was judged likely to be a technical artifact of the sequencing pipeline. Correlated functional status among segregating V segments might be attributable to linkage disequilibrium, but an unknown experimental factor could not be ruled out. In a later analysis, several top co-occurrence clusters were reported to appear linked to parvovirus B19, influenza, CMV and Epstein-Barr virus. Specific HLA alleles were associated with 16,951 TCR beta sequences at a false discovery rate of 0.05 in a later analysis. When HLA alleles, especially DR and DQ, strongly co-occurred, TCR associations were difficult to assign to individual alleles. Sequencing depth was assumed to be roughly uniform across donors in the presence/absence analyses, though that assumption may not hold. The earlier analysis of about 600 of the donors excluded fewer than 20 rarely observed V segments, including chromosome 9 orphons, because counts were too low. The authors suggested that the approach could potentially be extended to other disease states and immunological phenotypes. Only TCR beta chains were sequenced in this cohort, and the absence of alpha or paired-chain data limited detectable features. Compared with equally common non-associated chains, HLA-associated TCR beta chains in a later analysis were more clonally expanded and had lower generation probabilities. Broadly in line with IMGT annotations, most TCR beta V segments showed up in productive rearrangements about 87% or about 30% of the time in an earlier analysis of around 600 of the donors. A few of the identified cytomegalovirus-associated TCR beta chains were confirmed in vitro to be specific for cytomegalovirus antigens. Because some donors lacked HLA typing at each locus, the association tests relied only on the typed subset. According to a later analysis, most CMV-associated TCR beta chains appeared to be HLA-restricted, and the HLA associations seemed to be driven largely by CMV exposure. Across donors, most TCR sequences were observed very rarely, whereas some public TCRs were present in many individuals. The study gave a list of over 150 TCR beta chains associated with cytomegalovirus. For the cohort, immune exposure information was limited to CMV serostatus. An association between a missense DCLRE1C variant and V-gene and J-gene trimming of TCR beta chains was found in a later genetic analysis and replicated in an independent cohort. Some IMGT-functional V segments, including TRBV6-2 and TRBV6-3, could not be distinguished by the 87-base-pair reads and were therefore excluded. Compared with the approximately 700-donor mean, donors in an Asian-associated ancestry cluster had fewer N-insertions in productive TCRs, according to a later genetic analysis. In a later analysis, the rate of TCR association differed among HLA loci, with DRB1 alleles having the most associated TCRs and HLA-C alleles having the fewest.

Sequenced input: PBMCs. The clonotype comes from a man in his fifties or sixties in good health and CMV-seropositive. This sequence uses TRBV29-1 and TRBJ1-2; 7 middle bases align to TRBD1. The CDR3 in this case is CSVGGGAGGYTF. The DNA reads as follows: TGCAGCGTTGGAGGGGGCGCGGGAGGCTACACCTTC.